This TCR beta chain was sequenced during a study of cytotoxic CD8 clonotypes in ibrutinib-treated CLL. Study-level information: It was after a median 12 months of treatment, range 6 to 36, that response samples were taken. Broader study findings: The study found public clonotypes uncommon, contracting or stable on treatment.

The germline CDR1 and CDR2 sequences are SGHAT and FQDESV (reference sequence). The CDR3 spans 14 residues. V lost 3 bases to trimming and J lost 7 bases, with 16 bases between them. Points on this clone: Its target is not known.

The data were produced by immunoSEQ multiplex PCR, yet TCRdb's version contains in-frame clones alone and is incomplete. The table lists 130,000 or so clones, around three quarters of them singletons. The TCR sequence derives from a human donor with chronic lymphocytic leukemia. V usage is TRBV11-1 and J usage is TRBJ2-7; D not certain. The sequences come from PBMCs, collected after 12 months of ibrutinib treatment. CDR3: CASSFRPGAREQYF. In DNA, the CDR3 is TGTGCCAGCAGCTTTCGTCCTGGCGCTCGGGAGCAGTACTTC.